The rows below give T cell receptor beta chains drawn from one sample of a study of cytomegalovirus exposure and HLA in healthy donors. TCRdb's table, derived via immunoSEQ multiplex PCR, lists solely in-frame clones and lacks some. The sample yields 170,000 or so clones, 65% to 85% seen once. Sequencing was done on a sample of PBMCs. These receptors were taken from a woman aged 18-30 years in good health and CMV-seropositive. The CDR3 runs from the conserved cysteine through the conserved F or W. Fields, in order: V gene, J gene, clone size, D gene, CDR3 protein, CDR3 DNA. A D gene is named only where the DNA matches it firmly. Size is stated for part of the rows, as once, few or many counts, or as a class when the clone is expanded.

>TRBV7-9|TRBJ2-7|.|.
CASSLRELYEQYF
TGTGCCAGCAGCTTAAGGGAGCTCTACGAGCAGTACTTC
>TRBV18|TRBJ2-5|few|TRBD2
CASSLDSAGAVPPEYF
TGTGCCAGCTCCCTTGACTCAGCGGGGGCGGTACCACCGGAGTACTTC
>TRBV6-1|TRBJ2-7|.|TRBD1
CASSATGVYEQYF
TGTGCCAGCAGTGCGACAGGGGTCTACGAGCAGTACTTC
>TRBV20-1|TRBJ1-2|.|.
CSALRQGSYTF
TGCAGTGCTCTCCGCCAGGGTTCCTACACCTTC
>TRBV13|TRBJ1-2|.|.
CASSLNGGGYTF
TGTGCCAGCAGCTTGAACGGGGGAGGCTACACCTTC
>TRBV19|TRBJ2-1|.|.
CASSPGVHNEQFF
TGTGCCAGTTCCCCGGGGGTCCACAATGAGCAGTTCTTC
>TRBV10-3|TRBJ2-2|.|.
CATGENTGELFF
TGTGCCACCGGGGAGAACACCGGGGAGCTGTTTTTT
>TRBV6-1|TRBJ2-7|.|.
CASSELQGRWGF
TGTGCCAGCAGTGAATTGCAGGGGCGATGGGGCTTC
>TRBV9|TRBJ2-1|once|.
CASSDTEREQFF
TGTGCCAGCAGCGATACTGAGCGTGAGCAGTTCTTC
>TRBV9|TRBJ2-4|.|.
CASSVDNKNIQYF
TGTGCCAGCAGCGTAGACAACAAAAACATTCAGTACTTC
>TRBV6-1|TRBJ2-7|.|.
CASSEAEQRIYEQYF
TGTGCCAGCAGTGAAGCTGAACAGAGAATCTACGAGCAGTACTTC
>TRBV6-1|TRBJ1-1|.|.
CASSEVGWGVGRTEAFF
TGTGCCAGCAGTGAAGTGGGGTGGGGAGTCGGAAGGACTGAAGCTTTCTTT
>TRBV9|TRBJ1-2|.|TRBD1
CASSAQGAEGYTF
TGTGCCAGCAGCGCACAGGGGGCGGAGGGCTACACCTTC
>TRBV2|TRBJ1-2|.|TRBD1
CASSIGTERVYGYTF
TGTGCCAGCAGCATTGGGACAGAGCGAGTGTATGGCTACACCTTC
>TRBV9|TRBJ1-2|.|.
CASSVGEGGSNYGYTF
TGTGCCAGCAGCGTAGGGGAGGGTGGCTCTAACTATGGCTACACCTTC
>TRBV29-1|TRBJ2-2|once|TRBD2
CSAAGGNTGELFF
TGCAGCGCCGCGGGGGGGAACACCGGGGAGCTGTTTTTT
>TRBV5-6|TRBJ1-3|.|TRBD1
CASSWGQERGNTIYF
TGTGCCAGCAGCTGGGGACAGGAGCGCGGAAACACCATATATTTT
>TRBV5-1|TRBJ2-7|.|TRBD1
CASSFGTGSYEQYF
TGCGCCAGCAGCTTCGGGACAGGGTCCTACGAGCAGTACTTC
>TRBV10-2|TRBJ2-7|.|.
CASIADNYYEQYF
TGCGCCAGCATTGCGGACAACTACTACGAGCAGTACTTC
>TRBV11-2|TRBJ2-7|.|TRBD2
CASSPTGGDLTYEQYF
TGTGCCAGCAGCCCCACGGGGGGAGATCTCACCTACGAGCAGTACTTC
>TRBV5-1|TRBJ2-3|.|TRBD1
CASSGTGRPDTQYF
TGCGCCAGCAGCGGGACAGGGCGACCAGATACGCAGTATTTT
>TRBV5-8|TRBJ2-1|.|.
CASSLEEVGYNEQFF
TGTGCCAGCAGCTTGGAGGAGGTCGGGTACAATGAGCAGTTCTTC
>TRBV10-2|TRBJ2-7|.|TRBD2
CATGLADGGQYF
TGCGCCACTGGACTAGCGGACGGGGGGCAGTACTTC
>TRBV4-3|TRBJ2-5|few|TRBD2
CASSQDWGQGGETQYF
TGCGCCAGCAGCCAAGATTGGGGCCAGGGAGGGGAGACCCAGTACTTC
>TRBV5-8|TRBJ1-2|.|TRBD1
CASSLSDREINGYTF
TGTGCCAGCAGCTTATCAGACAGGGAAATCAATGGCTACACCTTC
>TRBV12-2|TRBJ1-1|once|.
CASRPGGDRGYLAFF
TGTGCAAGTCGCCCAGGAGGGGACAGAGGGTACTTAGCTTTCTTT
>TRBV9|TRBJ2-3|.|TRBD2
CASSVAGGPTDTQYF
TGTGCCAGCAGCGTGGCGGGGGGGCCCACAGATACGCAGTATTTT
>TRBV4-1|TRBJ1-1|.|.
CASSQDRTAKAFF
TGCGCCAGCAGCCAAGATCGGACAGCCAAAGCTTTCTTT
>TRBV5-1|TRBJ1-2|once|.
CASSLGGQDYGYTF
TGCGCCAGCAGCCTGGGGGGCCAGGACTATGGCTACACCTTC
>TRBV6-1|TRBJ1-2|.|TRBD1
CASDRTGGEDGYTF
TGTGCCAGCGACCGGACAGGGGGCGAGGATGGCTACACCTTC
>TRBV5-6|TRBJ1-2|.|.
CASSLSSGYTF
TGTGCCAGCAGCTTGTCTTCGGGCTACACCTTC
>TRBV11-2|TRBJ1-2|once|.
CASSLVLGGPYGYTF
TGTGCCAGCAGCTTAGTCCTGGGAGGGCCCTATGGCTACACCTTC
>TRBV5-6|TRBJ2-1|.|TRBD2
CASSASLAGGHNEQFF
TGTGCCAGCAGCGCTTCTCTAGCGGGGGGCCACAATGAGCAGTTCTTC
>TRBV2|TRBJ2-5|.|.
CASGRTSRTQYF
TGTGCCAGCGGTCGAACTAGCAGGACCCAGTACTTC
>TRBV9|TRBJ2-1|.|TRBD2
CASSVDHQRGYNEQFF
TGTGCCAGCAGCGTAGATCACCAGCGGGGATACAATGAGCAGTTCTTC
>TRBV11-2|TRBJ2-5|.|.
CASSLLAVGGGETQYF
TGTGCCAGCAGCTTACTAGCGGTAGGGGGTGGGGAGACCCAGTACTTC
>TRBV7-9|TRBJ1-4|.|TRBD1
CASSPDRGRNEKLFF
TGTGCCAGCAGCCCCGACAGGGGAAGGAATGAAAAACTGTTTTTT
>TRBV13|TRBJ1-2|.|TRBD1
CASIKLAGGSYGYTF
TGTGCCAGCATCAAATTGGCAGGGGGCAGCTATGGCTACACCTTC
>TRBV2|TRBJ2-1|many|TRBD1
CASSFSPGQGLYNEQFF
TGTGCCAGCAGCTTTTCCCCGGGACAGGGGTTATACAATGAGCAGTTCTTC
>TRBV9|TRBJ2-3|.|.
CASSVEAGASTDTQYF
TGTGCCAGCAGCGTAGAGGCGGGGGCATCAACAGATACGCAGTATTTT
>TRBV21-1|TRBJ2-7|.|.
CASDRAGEGEQYF
TGTGCCAGCGATAGGGCAGGGGAAGGCGAGCAGTACTTC
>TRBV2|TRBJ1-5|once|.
CASRIPGNLNQPQHF
TGTGCCAGTAGAATACCGGGAAACCTCAATCAGCCCCAGCATTTT
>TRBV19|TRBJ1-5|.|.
CASSLLGVSNQPQHF
TGTGCCAGTAGTCTCCTCGGGGTTAGCAATCAGCCCCAGCATTTT
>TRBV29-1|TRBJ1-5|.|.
CSVRWGNNQPQHF
TGCAGCGTTAGGTGGGGCAATAATCAGCCCCAGCATTTT
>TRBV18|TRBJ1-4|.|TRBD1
CASSPALRTGAITTNEKLFF
TGTGCCAGCTCACCAGCTCTACGAACAGGGGCCATAACAACTAATGAAAAACTGTTTTTT
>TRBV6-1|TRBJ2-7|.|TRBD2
CASSKSGGPYEQYF
TGTGCCAGCAGTAAAAGCGGGGGTCCTTACGAGCAGTACTTC
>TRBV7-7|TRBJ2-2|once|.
CASSSHLGNTGELFF
TGTGCCAGCAGCTCCCATCTAGGAAACACCGGGGAGCTGTTTTTT
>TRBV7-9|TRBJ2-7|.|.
CASSLVGSATLGYEQYF
TGTGCCAGCAGCTTAGTTGGTAGCGCTACTTTGGGCTACGAGCAGTACTTC
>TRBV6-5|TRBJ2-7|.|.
CASRRQSTYEQYF
TGTGCCAGCAGGCGACAGTCCACCTACGAGCAGTACTTC
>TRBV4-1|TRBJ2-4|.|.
CASSPTSGQRLAKNIQYF
TGCGCCAGCAGCCCTACATCCGGACAGCGTCTAGCCAAAAACATTCAGTACTTC
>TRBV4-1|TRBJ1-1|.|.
CASSRGLGDTEAFF
TGCGCCAGCAGTAGAGGGCTTGGGGACACTGAAGCTTTCTTT
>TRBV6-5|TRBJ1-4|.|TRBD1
CASRATWTGGEKLFF
TGTGCCAGCAGAGCTACTTGGACAGGGGGTGAAAAACTGTTTTTT
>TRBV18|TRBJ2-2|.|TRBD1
CASSPRQGESGELFF
TGTGCCAGCTCACCCAGACAGGGAGAGTCCGGGGAGCTGTTTTTT
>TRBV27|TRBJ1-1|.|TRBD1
CASSADREEQTEAFF
TGTGCCAGCAGCGCGGACAGGGAAGAGCAAACTGAAGCTTTCTTT
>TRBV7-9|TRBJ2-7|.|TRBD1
CASSTPGQGKYEQYF
TGTGCCAGCAGCACTCCGGGACAGGGTAAATACGAGCAGTACTTC